The following is a TCR beta chain sequence with its context. Its antigen is unidentified. The data stem from a study of response to subunit inactivated influenza vaccine. Whole-study results and caveats: The authors suggested that every seasonal influenza vaccination recruits few new T cells.

TCRdb fed the RT-PCR reads into MiXCR, producing one record per CDR3 protein. The profile shows about 650,000 distinct CDR3 sequences, about 14% of them singletons. The material sequenced was PBMCs from blood, taken around 15 days before vaccination. The TCR sequence derives from a man in his fifties who received an inactivated influenza vaccine.

CDR3 protein: CASSFITSGRAGEQYF. The CDR3 coding sequence is TGTGCCAGCAGTTTTATAACTAGCGGGAGGGCCGGGGAGCAGTACTTC. This chain joins TRBV27 and TRBJ2-7; 13 nucleotides line up with TRBD2. Germline loops: CDR1 MNHEY, CDR2 SMNVEV (reference sequence). There are 16 residues in the CDR3. The V segment lost 3 bases and the J segment 7 bases; nucleotides outside the gene matches: 9.